This entry lists 18 T cell receptor beta chains sequenced from one sample in a study of shared clonotypes between healthy human individuals. Profiling relied on immunoSEQ multiplex PCR, and the TCRdb table lists in-frame clones only, not all of them. The sample holds about 2,500,000 clones, roughly nine tenths seen once. Sequencing was carried out using naive CD4+ T cells sorted from blood. Subset here: CD45RA+ positively selected. The source is a man between 18 and 29 years old in good health.

V gene TRBV30 combines with J gene TRBJ2-2; TRBD1 matches 8 bases. The CDR3 runs to 16 residues. Germline values: CDR1 GTSNPN, CDR2 SVGIG (reference sequence). With V trimmed by 0 bases and J by 6 bases, 9 bases remained unmatched. CDR3 nucleotide sequence: TGTGCCTGGAGTGTATCCCCAGGGGGCCTGGCCGGGGAGCTGTTTTTT. Translation: CAWSVSPGGLAGELFF.

J is TRBJ2-1 and V is TRBV4-1; D tentatively fits TRBD1 or TRBD2 (5 bases each). V shed 3 bases and J shed 3 bases, with 12 bases lying between them. This CDR3 comprises 15 residues. Germline V CDR1 and CDR2: MGHRA, YSYEKL. The CDR3 DNA sequence: TGCGCCAGCAGCCAGGGGCGGGCGGGCTACAATGAGCAGTTCTTC. It encodes CASSQGRAGYNEQFF.

The V gene is TRBV6-1, the J gene TRBJ2-2; D possibly corresponds to TRBD2 (6 bases). Germline CDR1 MNHNS, CDR2 SASEGT. The CDR3 is 14 amino acids. Trimming pared 7 bases from V and 5 bases from J, leaving 14 bases between. CDR3 sequence: CASTGVRGTGELFF. The CDR3 bases are TGTGCCAGCACGGGGGTTCGGGGTACCGGGGAGCTGTTTTTT.

The chain recombines TRBV9 with TRBJ2-1; 14 bases map to TRBD2. This CDR3 spans 18 amino acids. Germline V lookup: CDR1 SGDLS, CDR2 YYNGEE. Germline trimming cut 5 bases from V and 0 bases from J; bases unmatched to any gene: 7. The DNA for the CDR3 is TGTGCCAGCAGTTCCGGACTAGCGGGAGGAAACTCCTACAATGAGCAGTTCTTC. Translation: CASSSGLAGGNSYNEQFF.

The CDR3 region has the DNA TGCGCCAGCAGCCAAGTTGGCGGGACAGCTCAGAACATTCAGTACTTC. Translated: CASSQVGGTAQNIQYF. The chain recombines TRBV4-3 with TRBJ2-4, with D tentatively TRBD1 (7 bases). V lost 1 base and J lost 7, with 17 bases in between. The CDR3 has 16 amino acids. The germline V gene encodes CDR1 LGHNA and CDR2 YSLEER.

The chain links TRBV19 to TRBJ1-5; no firm D call. Trimming left V 3 bases short and J 2 bases short, with 11 bases between. The CDR3 loop spans 15 amino acids. Germline loops: CDR1 LNHDA, CDR2 SQIVND (reference sequence). The CDR3 loop reads CASSIRHLGNQPQHF. CDR3 sequence (DNA): TGTGCCAGTAGTATTCGCCACTTAGGCAATCAGCCCCAGCATTTT.

As concerns this clone: This CDR3 is also generated by other DNA sequences in the sample. The rearrangement links TRBV18 to TRBJ2-5; 12 nucleotides agree with TRBD2. The V and J ends lost 4 bases and 4 bases, in that order; junction bases with no gene match: 4. Germline V CDR1 and CDR2: KGHSH, LQKENI. The CDR3 is made up of 15 amino acids. CDR3 sequence (DNA): TGTGCCAGCTCACAGACTAGCGGGAGTGGAGAGACCCAGTACTTC. It encodes CASSQTSGSGETQYF.

The CDR3 DNA reads as TGCGCCAGCAGCTTGGTGCCTAGCGTAGCCTACGAGCAGTACTTC. It encodes CASSLVPSVAYEQYF. The chain joins TRBV5-1 to TRBJ2-7; possible D gene TRBD2, 6 bases. CDR1 SGHRS and CDR2 YFSETQ come from the germline V gene. The V end lost 0 bases, the J end lost 2 bases, and 12 bases lay between the germline ends. The CDR3 sequence is 15 residues long.

The table lists this clone with a count of one. The V gene is TRBV4-3, the J gene TRBJ2-5; possible D gene TRBD2, 6 bases. The end of the DNA aligns better with TRBJ2-7, so the J call may be wrong. The CDR3 length is 15 residues. Germline V gene data show CDR1 as LGHNA and CDR2 as YSLEER. The CDR3 sequence is CASSQGAGWSYEQYF. CDR3 nucleotides: TGCGCCAGCAGCCAAGGGGCGGGGTGGTCCTACGAGCAGTACTTC.

This clone was counted once. J is TRBJ2-7 and V is TRBV7-2, with 11 bases fitting TRBD2. Germline CDR1 and CDR2: SGHTA and FQGNSA. The CDR3 is 16 amino acids. V lost 1 base to trimming and J lost 7 bases; unmatched junction nucleotides: 9. This chain's CDR3 is CASSLDGTSGLREQYF. Written as DNA, the CDR3 is TGTGCCAGCAGCTTAGACGGGACTAGCGGCCTTAGGGAGCAGTACTTC.

The chain is built from TRBV6-5 and TRBJ2-7; TRBD2 matches at 7 bases. Trimming removed 4 bases from V and 5 bases from J; junction bases left unmatched: 11. The CDR3 runs 15 residues. Germline-derived CDR1 and CDR2 are MNHEY and SVGAGI. CDR3 sequence reads: CASSFRLGRDHEQYF. The CDR3 DNA follows: TGTGCCAGCAGTTTCAGACTAGGGAGGGACCACGAGCAGTACTTC.

The chain couples TRBV6-6 to TRBJ2-2; D may correspond to TRBD1 or TRBD2 (5 bases each). Trimming cost V 6 bases and J 4 bases, with 15 bases left between them. CDR3 length: 15 residues. The germline V gene has CDR1 MNHNY and CDR2 SVGAGI (reference sequence). The CDR3 sequence is CASRGRFGTTGELFF. In nucleotides, the CDR3 is TGTGCCAGCAGAGGACGGTTTGGGACCACCGGGGAGCTGTTTTTT.

The V and J genes are TRBV9 and TRBJ2-5; 8 bases map to TRBD2. The CDR3 totals 15 residues. The germline CDR1 and CDR2 sequences are SGDLS and YYNGEE. The V gene end was trimmed by 0 bases and the J gene end by 4 bases; junction bases not matched to a gene: 5. The CDR3 DNA is TGTGCCAGCAGCGTAGGTGTTAGCGGGGTAGAGACCCAGTACTTC. This encodes CASSVGVSGVETQYF.

This chain links TRBV11-2 with TRBJ2-2, with TRBD2 identical over 7 bases. This CDR3 has 14 amino acids. Germline loops: CDR1 SGHAT, CDR2 FQNNGV. V lost 8 bases, J lost 6 bases, and 9 bases stayed unmatched. The CDR3 region is CASSPGGGAGELFF. CDR3 coding DNA: TGTGCCAGCTCCCCGGGTGGGGGGGCCGGGGAGCTGTTTTTT.

Remarks on this clone: At the DNA level, this CDR3 is encoded by other sequences in the same sample as well. CDR3 nucleotide sequence: TGCGCCAGCAGCCTGGGACAGCCTTCCTACGAGCAGTACTTC. Amino acid sequence: CASSLGQPSYEQYF. This chain joins TRBV5-1 and TRBJ2-7; 7 bases match TRBD1. From germline, CDR1 is SGHRS and CDR2 YFSETQ. This CDR3 comprises 14 residues. Trimming took 4 bases from V and 1 from J; bases not matched to a gene: 5. Full variable domain (rest looked up from reference TRBV5-1 and TRBJ2-7): KAGVTQTPRYLIKTRGQQVTLSCSPISGHRSVSWYQQTPGQGLQFLFEYFSETQRNKGNFPGRFSGRQFSNSRSEMNVSTLELGDSALYLCASSLGQPSYEQYFGPGTRLTVT.

The chain combines TRBV6-1 with TRBJ2-7; the D gene could be TRBD1 or TRBD2 (6 bases each). The CDR3 contains 15 residues. Trimming removed 2 bases at V and 3 bases at J, with 14 bases between. Germline values: CDR1 MNHNS, CDR2 SASEGT. The CDR3: CASSEYSGGVYEQYF. Written as DNA, the CDR3 is TGTGCCAGCAGTGAATATTCCGGGGGCGTCTACGAGCAGTACTTC.

V is TRBV5-1 and J is TRBJ2-1; 7 positions agree with TRBD1. Germline-derived CDR1 and CDR2 are SGHRS and YFSETQ. CDR3 length: 16 residues. J lost 4 bases, V lost 1 base, and 8 bases had no gene match. The CDR3 region has the DNA TGCGCCAGCAGCTTGACTGCAGGGGGTCTTTACAATGAGCAGTTCTTC. Translated: CASSLTAGGLYNEQFF.

This chain connects TRBV5-4 to TRBJ2-7; tentatively, D is TRBD2 (5 bases). The V and J ends lost 0 bases and 6 bases respectively, with 13 bases between them. Germline CDR1 and CDR2: SGHNT and YYREEE (reference sequence). The CDR3 has 14 residues. The CDR3 reads CASSLAGKGSEQYF. The DNA for the CDR3 is TGTGCCAGCAGCTTGGCCGGGAAGGGATCCGAGCAGTACTTC.